This paragraph reports one TCR beta chain. The antigen is undetermined. These data belong to a study of cytomegalovirus exposure and HLA in healthy donors. The PCR employed 60 Vbeta primers together with 13 Jbeta primers. Sequenced by immunoSEQ multiplex PCR; TCRdb stores in-frame clones only, minus some. Counted here are around 250,000 clones, 81% occurring once; the ten biggest clones make up about 7.3%. Overall study results and limits: Some TCR beta chains (164 of them) were listed as cytomegalovirus-associated.

The length of the CDR3 is 12 residues. V was trimmed by 5 bases and J by 10 bases, leaving 13 bases between them. The germline V gene encodes CDR1 SGHRS and CDR2 YFSETQ. The V call is TRBV5-1, the J call TRBJ2-1; tentatively, D is TRBD2 (5 bases). The receptor's source is a woman aged 60-75 years in good health and CMV-seropositive. What was sequenced was PBMCs. The chain's CDR3 is CASSFDRGEQFF. The DNA of the CDR3 is TGCGCCAGCAGTTTTGACCGAGGGGAGCAGTTCTTC.